Below, one T cell receptor beta chain is given with its context. What it recognizes is unknown. These data are taken from a study of T cells after yellow fever vaccination. The trim removed 3 bases at V and 2 bases at J, leaving 14 bases unmatched. The CDR3 loop spans 18 amino acids. Germline-derived CDR1 and CDR2 are DFQATT and SNEGSKA (reference sequence). The TCR cDNA carried a universal primer site and UMIs from 5'RACE template switching. One entry per CDR3 protein results from TCRdb running MiXCR on the 5' RACE reads. The sample holds about 330,000 distinct CDR3 sequences; 8.1% are singletons and the top ten take approximately 15%. Notes on the study in general: The bulk population could contribute abundant contaminating clonotypes to FACS-sorted repertoires. Re-detected after boosting: most primary clones, about 95% of CD4 and about 90% of CD8.

V and J are TRBV20-1 and TRBJ1-5; 9 bases agree with TRBD1. The sequence was collected from a young man who received the YFV17D yellow fever vaccine. The source was PBMCs, collected more than 40 days after the first yellow fever vaccination. The CDR3 protein is CSARWDRVSGLGNQPQHF. In DNA, the CDR3 is TGCAGTGCTAGGTGGGACAGGGTATCGGGGCTTGGCAATCAGCCCCAGCATTTT.